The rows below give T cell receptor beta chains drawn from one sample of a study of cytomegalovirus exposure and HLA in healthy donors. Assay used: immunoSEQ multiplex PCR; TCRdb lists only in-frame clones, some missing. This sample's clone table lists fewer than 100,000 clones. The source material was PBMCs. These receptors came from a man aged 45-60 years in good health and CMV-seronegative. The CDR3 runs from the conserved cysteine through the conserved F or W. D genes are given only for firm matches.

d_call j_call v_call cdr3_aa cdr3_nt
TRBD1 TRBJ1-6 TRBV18 CASSRGTAINSPLHF TGTGCCAGCTCCCGAGGGACAGCAATTAATTCACCCCTCCACTTT
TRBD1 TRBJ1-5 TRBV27 CAIRQGPHNQPQHF TGTGCCATTCGACAGGGGCCGCACAATCAGCCCCAGCATTTT
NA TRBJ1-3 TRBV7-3 CASSDPGVSGNTIYF TGTGCCAGCAGCGACCCAGGGGTATCTGGAAACACCATATATTTT
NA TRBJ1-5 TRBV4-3 CASSQDPGSASNQPQHF TGCGCCAGCAGCCAAGATCCGGGGTCGGCGAGCAATCAGCCCCAGCATTTT
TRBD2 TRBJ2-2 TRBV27 CASSYSSGGPTGELFF TGTGCCAGCAGTTATTCTAGCGGGGGCCCCACCGGGGAGCTGTTTTTT
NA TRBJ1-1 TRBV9 CASSFHRVDTEAFF TGTGCCAGCAGCTTTCACAGGGTCGACACTGAAGCTTTCTTT
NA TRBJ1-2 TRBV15 CATSPPQGGGYTF TGTGCCACCAGCCCCCCACAGGGCGGGGGCTACACCTTC
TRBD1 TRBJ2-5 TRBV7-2 CASSSFQGAETQYF TGTGCCAGCAGCTCCTTCCAGGGGGCGGAGACCCAGTACTTC
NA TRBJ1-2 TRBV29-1 CSVQGWGHSGYTF TGCAGCGTTCAAGGGTGGGGGCATTCTGGCTACACCTTC
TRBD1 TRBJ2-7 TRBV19 CASSIVGQGTYEQYF TGTGCCAGTAGTATAGTGGGACAGGGGACCTACGAGCAGTACTTC
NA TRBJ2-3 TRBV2 CASRRGGSTDTQYF TGTGCCAGCAGGAGGGGGGGTAGTACAGATACGCAGTATTTT
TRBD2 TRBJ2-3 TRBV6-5 CASSQTSGVLYTQYF TGTGCCAGCAGTCAGACTAGCGGGGTCCTGTATACGCAGTATTTT
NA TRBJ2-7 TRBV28 CASSLVLRTAYTRNEQYF TGTGCCAGCAGTCTAGTTCTCCGGACAGCCTATACTAGGAACGAGCAGTACTTC
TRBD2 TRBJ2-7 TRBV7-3 CASSPGLAGLHEQYF TGTGCCAGCAGCCCAGGACTAGCGGGGCTCCACGAGCAGTACTTC
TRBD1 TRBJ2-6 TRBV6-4 CASSGGQGASGANVLTF TGTGCCAGCAGTGGGGGACAGGGGGCCTCTGGGGCCAACGTCCTGACTTTC
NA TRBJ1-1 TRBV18 CASSPGQTNTEAFF TGTGCCAGCTCACCCGGACAGACAAACACTGAAGCTTTCTTT
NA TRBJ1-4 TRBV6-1 CASEDGNRNEKLFF TGTGCCAGCGAGGACGGGAACAGAAATGAAAAACTGTTTTTT
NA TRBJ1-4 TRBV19 CASSLQGNNEKLFF TGTGCCAGTAGTCTACAGGGTAATAATGAAAAACTGTTTTTT
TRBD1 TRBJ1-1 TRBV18 CASSPSPGGRGNTEAFF TGTGCCAGCTCACCGTCCCCAGGGGGGCGTGGGAACACTGAAGCTTTCTTT
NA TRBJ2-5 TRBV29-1 CSGRGRLGETQYF TGCAGCGGGAGGGGGCGGCTCGGAGAGACCCAGTACTTC
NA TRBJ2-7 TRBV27 CASSFSGRWESYEQYF TGTGCCAGCAGTTTCTCGGGAAGGTGGGAATCCTACGAGCAGTACTTC
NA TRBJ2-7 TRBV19 CASRPRQKATYEQYF TGTGCCAGTAGACCAAGACAGAAAGCCACCTACGAGCAGTACTTC
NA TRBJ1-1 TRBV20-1 CSAGGTSGAFF TGCAGTGCGGGAGGGACTAGCGGGGCTTTCTTT
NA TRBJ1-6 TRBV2 CASTQLYNSPLHF TGTGCCAGCACACAGTTATATAATTCACCCCTCCACTTT
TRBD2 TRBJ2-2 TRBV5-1 CASSLPGQTSGGITGELFF TGCGCCAGCAGCTTACCGGGACAGACTAGCGGGGGCATCACCGGGGAGCTGTTTTTT
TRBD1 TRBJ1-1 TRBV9 CASSVHRGVSYTEAFF TGTGCCAGCAGCGTTCACAGGGGAGTGTCTTACACTGAAGCTTTCTTT
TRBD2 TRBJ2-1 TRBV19 CASTSGKDYNEQFF TGTGCCAGTACTAGCGGGAAGGACTACAATGAGCAGTTCTTC
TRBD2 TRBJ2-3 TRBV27 CASSLSGSGWGTDTQYF TGTGCCAGCAGTTTATCGGGTAGCGGGTGGGGCACAGATACGCAGTATTTT
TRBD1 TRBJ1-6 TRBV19 CASIGQGAYNSPLHF TGTGCCAGTATCGGACAGGGGGCATATAATTCACCCCTCCACTTT
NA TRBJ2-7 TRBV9 CASSVAEDTAYEQYF TGTGCCAGCAGCGTAGCTGAAGACACAGCCTACGAGCAGTACTTC
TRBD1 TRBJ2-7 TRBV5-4 CASSKDRGLAEQYF TGTGCCAGCAGCAAGGACAGGGGGCTTGCCGAGCAGTACTTC
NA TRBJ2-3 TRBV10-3 CAISSQGNTQYF TGTGCCATCAGTTCCCAGGGAAATACGCAGTATTTT
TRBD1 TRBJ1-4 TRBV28 CASSRRGPTNEKLFF TGTGCCAGCAGTCGTAGGGGGCCAACTAATGAAAAACTGTTTTTT
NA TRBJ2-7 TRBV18 CASSTPGSYEQYF TGTGCCAGCTCTACCCCAGGGTCCTACGAGCAGTACTTC
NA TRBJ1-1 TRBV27 CASSLSRENTEAFF TGTGCCAGCAGTTTATCCAGGGAGAACACTGAAGCTTTCTTT
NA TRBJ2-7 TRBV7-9 CASSLDSEQYF TGTGCCAGCAGCTTAGACAGCGAGCAGTACTTC
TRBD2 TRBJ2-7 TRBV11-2 CASSWGLEYEQYF TGTGCCAGCAGCTGGGGACTAGAGTACGAGCAGTACTTC
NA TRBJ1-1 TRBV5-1 CASSLVPGSSEAFF TGCGCCAGCAGCTTGGTCCCGGGGAGCTCTGAAGCTTTCTTT
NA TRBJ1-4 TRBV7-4 CARHLEKLFF TGTGCCCGACACCTTGAAAAACTGTTTTTT
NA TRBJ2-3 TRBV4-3 CASSQDRHHTDTQYF TGCGCCAGCAGCCAAGATAGACACCACACAGATACGCAGTATTTT
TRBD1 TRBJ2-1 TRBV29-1 CSVDSRQGISYNEQFF TGCAGCGTTGACTCGAGACAGGGGATCTCCTACAATGAGCAGTTCTTC
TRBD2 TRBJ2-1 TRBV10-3 CAIRSTGTTLYNEQFF TGTGCCATCAGAAGCACCGGGACTACCCTCTACAATGAGCAGTTCTTC